These 15 T cell receptor beta chains came from one sample sequenced in a study of CD8+ T cells in alopecia areata (dated by TCRdb to the late 2010s). Library construction relied on the immunoSEQ multiplex PCR assay. RNA was extracted from all samples and reverse transcribed into cDNA as template for TCR sequencing. What TCRdb holds here is the immuneACCESS table cut down to in-frame rearrangements. Part of the clones is not present; checked against another copy, under half of the missing clones reflect an unresolved V gene, and the others are unexplained. The sample table holds some 200,000 clones, of which approximately 60% were seen once. Roughly 5.3% of the sample belongs to the ten largest clones. The sample taken for sequencing was CD8+ T cells sorted from blood. Every receptor here comes from a human donor in good health.

Only a few counts were recorded for this clone. The rearrangement joins TRBV29-1 to TRBJ1-2; D is ambiguous. This CDR3 is built from 12 residues. Germline CDR1 is SQVTM and CDR2 is ANQGSEA. V was clipped by 1 base and J by 8 bases, with 11 bases between them. The DNA for the CDR3 is TGCAGCGTTGAAGGTTTTGCTCGGGGCTACACCTTC. Protein: CSVEGFARGYTF.

The chain carries TRBV7-6 and TRBJ1-2; possibly TRBD1 for D (5 bases). V was pared by 2 bases and J by 3 bases, with 7 bases between. CDR1 SGHVS and CDR2 FNYEAQ come from the germline V gene. CDR3 length: 13 amino acids. CDR3 region: CASSLRDYYGYTF. DNA of the CDR3: TGTGCCAGCAGCTTAAGGGACTACTATGGCTACACCTTC.

The chain recombines TRBV19 with TRBJ1-6, with 7 bases identical to TRBD1. The J segment lost 7 bases and the V segment lost 1 base, leaving 4 bases of the junction unmatched. The CDR3 sequence is 15 residues long. The germline gives CDR1 LNHDA, CDR2 SQIVND (reference sequence). DNA of the CDR3: TGTGCCAGTAGTATAGTCCGGGACAGCAATTCACCCCTCCACTTT. Translation gives CASSIVRDSNSPLHF.

The gene calls are TRBV7-9 and TRBJ2-2; TRBD1 agrees at 8 bases. There are 15 residues in the CDR3. CDR1 and CDR2 (germline): SEHNR, FQNEAQ (reference sequence). Trimming removed 9 bases from V and 1 base from J; junction bases left unmatched: 7. Here the CDR3 reads CASSQGAENTGELFF. DNA for the CDR3: TGTGCCAGTTCGCAGGGGGCGGAGAACACCGGGGAGCTGTTTTTT.

This clone was seen a handful of times. The gene calls are TRBV7-2 and TRBJ2-5; D possibly uses TRBD1 or TRBD2 (5 bases each). Germline V gene data show CDR1 as SGHTA and CDR2 as FQGNSA. The V gene lost 5 bases and the J gene lost 2 bases, with 15 bases spanning the gap. The CDR3 contains 15 residues. The CDR3 nucleotides read TGTGCCAGCAGCCCGAGCAGGGACCGACAAGAGACCCAGTACTTC. It codes for CASSPSRDRQETQYF.

The chain has TRBV14 and TRBJ2-7; the D is unclear. The germline V gene encodes CDR1 SGHDN and CDR2 FVKESK. The CDR3 sequence is 13 residues long. V lost 3 bases and J lost 1, with 7 bases in between. Here the CDR3 reads CASSHTDSYEQYF. CDR3 bases: TGTGCCAGCAGCCATACGGATTCCTACGAGCAGTACTTC.

This clone was picked up a small number of times. The V call is TRBV6-5, the J call TRBJ1-2; no clear D gene. This CDR3 spans 15 amino acids. Trimming shortened V by 6 bases and J by 4 bases, and 18 bases separated the two germline ends. Germline lookup yields CDR1 MNHEY and CDR2 SVGAGI. The CDR3 spells CASRPPEFYFYGYTF. The CDR3 DNA follows: TGTGCCAGCAGGCCCCCCGAGTTTTACTTCTATGGCTACACCTTC.

CDR3: CASSYSTSRQETQYF. CDR3 in DNA: TGTGCCAGCAGTTACTCCACTAGCAGGCAAGAGACCCAGTACTTC. The chain joins TRBV6-6 to TRBJ2-5, with a possible D match to TRBD2 (6 bases). The CDR3 is made up of 15 amino acids. The germline V gene encodes CDR1 MNHNY and CDR2 SVGAGI (reference sequence). V was shortened by 0 bases and J by 2 bases, with 10 bases between the two germline ends.

The chain recombines TRBV7-9 with TRBJ2-7; the match to TRBD1 covers 9 bases. CDR1 and CDR2 (germline): SEHNR, FQNEAQ (reference sequence). The V segment lost 6 bases and the J segment 5 bases; nucleotides outside the gene matches: 5. This CDR3 has 13 residues. In DNA form, the CDR3 reads TGTGCCAGCAGAGGACAGGGGAGCCACGAGCAGTACTTC. Residues: CASRGQGSHEQYF.

The chain uses TRBV18 and TRBJ2-1; TRBD2 aligns across 10 bases. Losses at the gene ends were 5 bases for V and 9 bases for J; bases not matched to a gene: 28. The CDR3 has 21 residues. CDR1 and CDR2 from the germline V gene are KGHSH and LQKENI. CDR3 nucleotides: TGTGCCAGCTCAATAGCCTCCGGGGCTAGCGGGGGACAAGATACTAAGGGTGAGCAGTTCTTC. It specifies CASSIASGASGGQDTKGEQFF.

The chain links TRBV29-1 to TRBJ2-7, with D tentatively TRBD1 (5 bases). CDR1 SQVTM and CDR2 ANQGSEA come from the germline V gene. The CDR3 is 15 residues long. The V gene lost 0 bases and the J gene lost 2 bases, with 14 bases spanning the gap. CDR3 coding DNA: TGCAGCGTTGAAGATAGCTCCGCAGGGCCCTACGAGCAGTACTTC. Amino acid sequence: CSVEDSSAGPYEQYF.

The chain links TRBV30 to TRBJ1-2, with D maybe TRBD1 (5 bases). Looked up from germline, CDR1 is GTSNPN and CDR2 is SVGIG (reference sequence). CDR3 length: 14 amino acids. Trimming cost V 3 bases and J 3 bases, with 14 bases left between them. CDR3 residues: CAWREVGEHYGYTF. In nucleotides, the CDR3 is TGTGCCTGGAGGGAAGTGGGGGAGCACTATGGCTACACCTTC.

This clone has just a few counts. V gene TRBV7-6 combines with J gene TRBJ2-5, with unresolved D. This CDR3 is built from 13 residues. Germline assignment: CDR1 SGHVS and CDR2 FNYEAQ. The V and J ends lost 1 base and 2 bases respectively, with 5 bases between them. For the CDR3, the DNA is TGTGCCAGCAGCTTAGTCTCACAAGAGACCCAGTACTTC. Its protein product is CASSLVSQETQYF. The full variable domain, completed using reference TRBV7-6 and TRBJ2-5, is GAGVSQSPRYKVTKRGQDVALRCDPISGHVSLYWYRQALGQGPEFLTYFNYEAQQDKSGLPNDRFSAERPEGSISTLTIQRTEQRDSAMYRCASSLVSQETQYFGPGTRLLVL.

The rearrangement joins TRBV27 to TRBJ1-5; a possible D gene is TRBD1 (5 bases). CDR3 length: 14 amino acids. Between the trimmed V and J ends, which lost 8 bases and 1 base, there was a span of 12 bases. Per the germline V gene, CDR1 is MNHEY and CDR2 is SMNVEV (reference sequence). CDR3 sequence reads: CASGALDSNQPQHF. The CDR3 DNA follows: TGTGCCAGCGGGGCCCTCGACAGCAATCAGCCCCAGCATTTT.

The V gene is TRBV6-5, the J gene TRBJ1-6; TRBD1 matches 7 bases. Germline CDR1 is MNHEY and CDR2 is SVGAGI. After removal of 4 bases from V and 4 bases from J, the junction contained 4 bases not matched to a gene. The CDR3 consists of 15 residues. The CDR3 loop is CASSSGTEYNSPLHF. The CDR3 bases are TGTGCCAGCAGTTCCGGGACAGAGTATAATTCACCCCTCCACTTT.